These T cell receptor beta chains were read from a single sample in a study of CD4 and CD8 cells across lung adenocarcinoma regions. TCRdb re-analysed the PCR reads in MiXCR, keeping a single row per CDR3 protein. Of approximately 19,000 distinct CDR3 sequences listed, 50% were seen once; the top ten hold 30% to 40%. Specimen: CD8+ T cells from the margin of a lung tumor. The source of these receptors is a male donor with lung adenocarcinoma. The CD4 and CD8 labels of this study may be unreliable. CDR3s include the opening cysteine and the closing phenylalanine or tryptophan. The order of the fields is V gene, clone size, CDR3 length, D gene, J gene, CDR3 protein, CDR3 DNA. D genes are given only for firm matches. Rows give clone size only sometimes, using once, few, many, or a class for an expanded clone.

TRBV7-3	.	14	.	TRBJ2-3	CASSPGLGTDTQYF	TGTGCCAGCAGTCCGGGCCTGGGGACAGATACGCAGTATTTT
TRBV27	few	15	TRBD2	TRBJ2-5	CASSSGGGFWETQYF	TGTGCCAGCAGTTCTGGGGGAGGGTTTTGGGAGACCCAGTACTTC
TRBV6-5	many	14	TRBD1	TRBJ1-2	CASSYSTGGYGYTF	TGTGCCAGCAGTTACTCGACAGGGGGCTATGGCTACACCTTC
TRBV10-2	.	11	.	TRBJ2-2	CAPLKHRGAVF	TGCGCCCCATTGAAACACCGGGGAGCTGTTTTT
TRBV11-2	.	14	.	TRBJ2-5	CASSLGGGGETQYF	TGTGCCAGCAGCTTAGGAGGGGGAGGGGAGACCCAGTACTTC
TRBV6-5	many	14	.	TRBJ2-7	CASSYGDSAYEQYF	TGTGCCAGCAGTTACGGGGACTCTGCCTACGAGCAGTACTTC
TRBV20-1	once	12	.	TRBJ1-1	CSARDRSTEAFF	TGCAGTGCTAGAGATCGAAGCACTGAAGCTTTCTTT
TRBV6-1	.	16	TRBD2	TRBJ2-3	CASSDPRGVGTDTQYF	TGTGCCAGCAGTGACCCGCGGGGGGTCGGAACAGATACGCAGTATTTT
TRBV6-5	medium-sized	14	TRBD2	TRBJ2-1	CASSLAGPNNEQFF	TGTGCCAGCTCCCTAGCGGGACCGAACAATGAGCAGTTCTTC
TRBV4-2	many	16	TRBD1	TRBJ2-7	CASSQDLGQRIYEQYF	TGTGCCAGCAGCCAAGATCTGGGACAGCGAATCTACGAGCAGTACTTC
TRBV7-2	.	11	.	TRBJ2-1	CASSFYNEQFF	TGTGCCAGCAGCTTCTACAATGAGCAGTTCTTC
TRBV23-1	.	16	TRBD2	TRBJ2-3	CASSQLGGGGTDTQYF	TGCGCCAGCAGTCAATTGGGCGGGGGTGGCACAGATACGCAGTATTTT
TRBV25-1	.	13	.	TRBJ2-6	CASRGDGANVLTF	TGTGCCAGCAGAGGTGATGGGGCCAACGTCCTGACTTTC
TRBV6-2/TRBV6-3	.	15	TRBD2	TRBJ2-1	CASRTSGNSYNEQFF	TGTGCCAGCAGAACTAGCGGGAACTCCTACAATGAGCAGTTCTTC
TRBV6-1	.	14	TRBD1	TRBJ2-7	CASRKQGVRYEQYF	TGTGCCAGCAGAAAACAGGGGGTCCGGTACGAGCAGTACTTC
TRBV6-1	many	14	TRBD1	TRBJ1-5	CASSRYRGHQPQHF	TGTGCCAGCAGTAGATACAGGGGCCATCAGCCCCAGCATTTT
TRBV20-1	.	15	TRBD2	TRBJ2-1	CSAPWGGRGMNEQFF	TGCAGTGCTCCCTGGGGCGGGAGAGGAATGAATGAGCAGTTCTTC
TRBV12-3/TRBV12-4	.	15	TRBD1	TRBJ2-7	CASSFVLQGFSEQYF	TGTGCCAGCAGTTTCGTTTTACAGGGGTTTAGCGAGCAGTACTTC
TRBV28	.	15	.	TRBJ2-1	CASSLEGAQYNEQFF	TGTGCCAGCAGTTTGGAGGGGGCGCAGTACAATGAGCAGTTCTTC
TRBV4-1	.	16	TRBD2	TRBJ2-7	CASSQDWLAGAYEQYF	TGCGCCAGCAGCCAAGATTGGCTAGCGGGAGCCTACGAGCAGTACTTC
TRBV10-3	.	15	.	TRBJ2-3	CAVGRGGAETDTQYF	TGTGCCGTGGGGAGGGGGGGCGCAGAAACAGATACGCAGTATTTC
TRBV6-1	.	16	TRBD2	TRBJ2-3	CASGGGGAGVPDTQYF	TGTGCCAGCGGGGGGGGAGGGGCGGGAGTCCCAGATACGCAGTATTTC
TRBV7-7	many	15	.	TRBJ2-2	CASSPRTMGTGELFF	TGTGCTAGCAGCCCCCGGACTATGGGCACCGGGGAGCTGTTTTTT
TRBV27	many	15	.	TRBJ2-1	CASRPYTSSYNEQFF	TGTGCCAGCAGACCGTACACGAGCTCCTACAATGAGCAGTTCTTC
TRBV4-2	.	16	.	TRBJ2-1	CASSQGGAGSYNEQFF	TGTGCCAGCAGCCAAGGGGGGGCGGGGAGCTACAATGAGCAGTTCTTC
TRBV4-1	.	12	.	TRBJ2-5	CASSSDRETQYF	TGCGCCAGCAGCTCCGATCGGGAGACCCAGTACTTC
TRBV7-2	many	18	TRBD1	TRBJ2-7	CASSLNRGGSSQTYEQYF	TGTGCCAGCAGCTTGAACAGGGGTGGGTCCTCCCAAACCTACGAGCAGTACTTC
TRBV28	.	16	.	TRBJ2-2	CASSKRTVSLSGELFF	TGTGCCAGCAGTAAAAGGACGGTCTCACTCAGCGGGGAGCTGTTTTTT
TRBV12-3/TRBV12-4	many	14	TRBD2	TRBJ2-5	CASSFAGVEETQYF	TGTGCCAGCAGTTTCGCGGGAGTGGAGGAGACCCAGTACTTC
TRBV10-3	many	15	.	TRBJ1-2	CAISGGALSLDGYTF	TGTGCCATCAGTGGCGGGGCCCTGTCTCTGGATGGCTACACCTTC
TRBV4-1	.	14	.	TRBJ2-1	CASSQVASGDEQFF	TGCGCCAGCAGCCAAGTGGCTAGTGGCGATGAGCAGTTCTTC
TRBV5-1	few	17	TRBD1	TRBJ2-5	CASSIQGTQSFQETQYF	TGCGCCAGCAGCATACAGGGGACACAGAGTTTCCAAGAGACCCAGTACTTC
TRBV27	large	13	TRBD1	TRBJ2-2	CASRGTGTGELFF	TGTGCCAGCAGAGGGACAGGCACCGGGGAGCTGTTTTTT
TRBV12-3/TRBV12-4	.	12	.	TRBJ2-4	CASSPGLNIQYF	TGTGCCAGCAGTCCAGGGCTGAACATTCAGTACTTC
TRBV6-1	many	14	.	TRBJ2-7	CASRDSGSRGEQYF	TGTGCCAGCAGAGACAGTGGGTCGAGGGGGGAGCAGTACTTC
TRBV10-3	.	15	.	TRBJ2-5	CAAGSGGLAQETQYF	TGTGCCGCGGGTAGTGGGGGCCTAGCCCAAGAGACCCAGTACTTC
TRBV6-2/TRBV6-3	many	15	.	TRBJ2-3	CASSGTSTYTDTQYF	TGTGCCAGCAGCGGAACTAGTACGTATACAGATACGCAGTATTTT
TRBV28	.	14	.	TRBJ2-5	CASSEGVSGETQYF	TGTGCCAGTTCGGAGGGAGTTTCAGGAGAGACCCAGTACTTC
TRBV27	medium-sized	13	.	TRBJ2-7	CAEQQRQSYEQYF	TGTGCCGAACAGCAGCGCCAGAGCTACGAGCAGTACTTC
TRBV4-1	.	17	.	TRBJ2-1	CASSQLRLVRPYNEQFF	TGCGCCAGCAGCCAACTGAGGTTGGTGCGGCCCTACAATGAGCAGTTCTTC
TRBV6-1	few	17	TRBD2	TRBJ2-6	CASGGAGGAGGANVLTF	TGTGCCAGCGGTGGGGCGGGGGGGGCGGGGGGGGCCAACGTCCTGACTTTC
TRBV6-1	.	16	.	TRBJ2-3	CASREAGAGVGDTQYF	TGTGCCAGCAGGGAAGCCGGGGCAGGGGTTGGAGATACGCAGTATTTT
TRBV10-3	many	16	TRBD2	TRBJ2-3	CAISKGTSGSSDTQYF	TGTGCCATCAGTAAAGGGACTAGCGGGAGTTCAGATACGCAGTATTTT
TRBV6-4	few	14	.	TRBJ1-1	CASSKDGLGTEAFF	TGTGCCAGCAGTAAGGACGGTCTCGGCACTGAAGCTTTCTTT
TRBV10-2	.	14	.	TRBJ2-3	CASSDPPTTDTQYF	TGCGCCAGCAGTGACCCCCCCACCACAGATACGCAGTATTTT
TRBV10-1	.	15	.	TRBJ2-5	CSRGEGGRDTDTQYF	TGCTCCAGGGGTGAGGGGGGTCGGGACACAGATACGCAGTACTTC
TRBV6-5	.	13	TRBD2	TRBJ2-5	CASSYAGAETQYF	TGTGCCAGCAGTTACGCGGGAGCGGAGACCCAGTACTTC
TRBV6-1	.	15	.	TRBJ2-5	CASTRLAGDQETQYF	TGTGCCAGCACGCGCCTAGCCGGAGACCAAGAGACCCAGTACTTC
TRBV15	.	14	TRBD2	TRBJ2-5	CAGSGGRDQEIQYF	TGTGCGGGGAGCGGGGGCCGGGACCAAGAGATTCAGTACTTC
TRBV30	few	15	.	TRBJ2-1	CAWRKDPPRYNEQFF	TGTGCCTGGAGGAAAGACCCCCCGAGGTACAATGAGCAGTTCTTC
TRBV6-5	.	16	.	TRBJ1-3	CASSYSRASSGNTIYF	TGTGCCAGCAGTTACTCGCGGGCGAGCTCTGGAAACACCATATATTTT
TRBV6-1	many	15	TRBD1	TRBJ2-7	CASRPRQGVAYEQYF	TGTGCCAGCAGACCCCGACAGGGTGTAGCCTACGAGCAGTACTTC
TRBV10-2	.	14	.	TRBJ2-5	CASTPGSAWKTQYF	TGCGCCAGCACACCGGGGTCAGCGTGGAAGACCCAGTACTTC
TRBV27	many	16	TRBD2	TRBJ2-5	CASSSGGGWVGETQYF	TGTGCCAGCAGCTCCGGGGGGGGGTGGGTCGGGGAGACCCAGTACTTC
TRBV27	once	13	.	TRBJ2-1	CASSLGDGDEQFF	TGTGCCAGCAGTTTGGGAGACGGAGATGAGCAGTTCTTC
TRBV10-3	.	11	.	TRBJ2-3	CATCPTDTQYF	TGTGCGACGTGTCCGACAGATACGCAGTATTTT
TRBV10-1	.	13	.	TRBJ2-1	CASSEGTNNEQFF	TGCGCCAGCAGTGAGGGGACAAACAATGAGCAGTTCTTC